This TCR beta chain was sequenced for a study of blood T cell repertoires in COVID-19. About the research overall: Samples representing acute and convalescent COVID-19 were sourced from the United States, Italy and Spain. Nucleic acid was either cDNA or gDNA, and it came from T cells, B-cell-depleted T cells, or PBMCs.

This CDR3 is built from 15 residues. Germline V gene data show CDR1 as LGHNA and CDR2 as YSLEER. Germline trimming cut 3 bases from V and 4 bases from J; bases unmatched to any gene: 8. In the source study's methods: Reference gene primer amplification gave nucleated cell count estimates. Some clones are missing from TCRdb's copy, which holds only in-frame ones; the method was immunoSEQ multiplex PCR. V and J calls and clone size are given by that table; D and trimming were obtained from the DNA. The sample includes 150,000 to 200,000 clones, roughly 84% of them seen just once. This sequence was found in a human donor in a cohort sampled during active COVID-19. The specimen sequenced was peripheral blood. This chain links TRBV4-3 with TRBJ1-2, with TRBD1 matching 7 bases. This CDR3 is CASSQSITGVYGYTF. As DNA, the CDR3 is TGCGCCAGCAGCCAGTCCATCACAGGGGTCTATGGCTACACCTTC.